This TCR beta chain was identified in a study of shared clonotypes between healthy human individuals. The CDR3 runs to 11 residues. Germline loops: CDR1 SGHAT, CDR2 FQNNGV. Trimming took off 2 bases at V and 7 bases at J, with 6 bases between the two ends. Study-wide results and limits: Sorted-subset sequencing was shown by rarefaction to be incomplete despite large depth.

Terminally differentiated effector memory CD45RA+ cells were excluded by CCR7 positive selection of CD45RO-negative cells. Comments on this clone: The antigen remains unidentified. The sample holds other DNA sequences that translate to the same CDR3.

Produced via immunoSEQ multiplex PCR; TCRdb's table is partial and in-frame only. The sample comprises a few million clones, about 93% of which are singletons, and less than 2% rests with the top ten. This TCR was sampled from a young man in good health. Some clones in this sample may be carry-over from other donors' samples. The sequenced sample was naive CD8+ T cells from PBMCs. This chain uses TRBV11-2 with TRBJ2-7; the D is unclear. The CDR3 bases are TGTGCCAGCAGCTTACTCGGGGAGCAGTACTTC. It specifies CASSLLGEQYF.